This T cell receptor (beta chain) was documented in a study of blood T cell repertoires in COVID-19. Study overall: Acute-phase and convalescent COVID-19 samples originated in the United States, Italy and Spain. Nucleic acid was either cDNA or gDNA, and it came from T cells, B-cell-depleted T cells, or PBMCs.

Authors' data handling: Nucleated cell number was recorded as an estimate derived from reference gene primer amplification. Clones were read by immunoSEQ multiplex PCR, and TCRdb kept only the in-frame ones, dropping some. That table gives V, J and clone size, and the DNA gave D and trimming. The table lists fewer than 250,000 clones, about nine tenths of them singletons, with less than 1.5% in the top ten. Between the trimmed V and J ends, which lost 6 bases and 5 bases, there was a span of 13 bases. This CDR3 is 13 amino acids long. Germline V lookup: CDR1 SGHAT, CDR2 FQNNGV. Sequencing was done on a sample of peripheral blood. The TCR was taken from a young man with acute or convalescent COVID-19. This chain links TRBV11-2 with TRBJ2-5; a possible D gene is TRBD1 (5 bases). CDR3 loop: CASRTQPGETQYF. The CDR3 bases are TGTGCCAGCAGAACACAGCCAGGGGAGACCCAGTACTTC.